Below, 23 T cell receptor beta chains from the same sample are listed, as sequenced in a study of T cells in Graves' hyperthyroidism and ophthalmopathy. The source material, RNA transcripts, was used to amplify TCR beta CDR3 regions. TCR CDR3 underwent first-round RT-PCR with the HTBI primer set. One entry per CDR3 protein results from TCRdb running MiXCR on the multiplex PCR reads. Here the sample spans 200,000 to 250,000 distinct CDR3 sequences, 15% to 20% being singletons. Source material: blood. The receptor source for this set is a man between 50 and 59 years old with Graves' hyperthyroidism.

In the case of this clonotype: It may be a read error: a sequence one base away is much more abundant. As DNA, the CDR3 is TGCAGTGCTAGAGACGGAGACGGGGGCCACGAGCAGTACTTC. As protein: CSARDGDGGHEQYF. The chain is built from TRBV20-1 and TRBJ2-7; D possibly matches TRBD1 or TRBD2 (6 bases each). Germline V CDR1 and CDR2: DFQATT, SNEGSKA (reference sequence). Trimming shortened V by 0 bases and J by 5 bases, and 14 bases separated the two germline ends. CDR3 size: 14 residues.

This clonotype was picked up many times. CDR3 sequence reads: CAIRSRDSYGYTF. CDR3 sequence (DNA): TGTGCCATCAGGAGCAGGGACAGCTATGGCTACACCTTC. The chain couples TRBV10-3 to TRBJ1-2; TRBD1 matches 7 bases. Germline CDR1 is ENHRY and CDR2 is SYGVKD. This CDR3 has 13 residues. V was pared by 6 bases and J by 4 bases, with 5 bases of the junction left unmatched.

The chain links TRBV7-9 to TRBJ2-7, with 8 nucleotides matching TRBD2. V lost 5 bases to trimming and J lost 2 bases; unmatched junction nucleotides: 8. Germline V lookup: CDR1 SEHNR, CDR2 FQNEAQ (reference sequence). This CDR3 has 15 amino acids. The CDR3 DNA is TGTGCCAGCAGCCCCCCTAGCGGGCTTACCTACGAGCAGTACTTC. This sequence encodes CASSPPSGLTYEQYF.

Remarks on this clonotype: Its ends do not fully match the called genes, so a read error is possible. This chain joins TRBV7-9 and TRBJ2-5; 10 bases are shared with TRBD1. Per germline, CDR1 SEHNR and CDR2 FQNEAQ (reference sequence). The CDR3 spans 15 residues. CDR3 protein: CASASLGGTGQGVNF. For the CDR3, the DNA is TGTGCCAGCGCCAGCTTAGGGGGGACCGGACAGGGGGTGAACTTC.

Notes on this clonotype: This could be a read error, since a much larger clone is one nucleotide away. The CDR3 sequence is CASCQVVRGGGLTEAFF. In DNA form, the CDR3 reads TGCGCCAGCTGCCAAGTAGTGAGGGGCGGCGGTCTCACTGAAGCTTTCTTT. The chain joins TRBV4-1 to TRBJ1-1; maybe TRBD1 (5 bases). CDR1 MGHRA and CDR2 YSYEKL come from the germline V gene. The CDR3 is 17 amino acids.

Note on this clonotype: This may arise from a read error, as a much more abundant clone is one base away. The chain links TRBV2 to TRBJ1-2; no clear D gene. V lost 5 bases to trimming and J lost 6 bases, with 7 bases between them. This CDR3 spans 11 amino acids. Germline loops: CDR1 SNHLY, CDR2 FYNNEI. The CDR3 coding sequence is TGTGCCAGCAGTCCTCTTCATGGCTACACCTTC. This encodes CASSPLHGYTF.

In its sample, this clonotype was seen a few times. A much larger clone differs by one base, so this may be a read error. The chain employs TRBV12-3 or TRBV12-4 and TRBJ2-1, with D possibly TRBD1 on 5 matching bases. The CDR3 runs 16 residues. The V end lost 5 bases, the J end lost 2 bases, and 16 bases lay between the germline ends. For the CDR3, the DNA is TGTGCCAGCAGTCAGGGTCCCGGAGCTGCCTACAATGAGCAGTTCTTC. This sequence encodes CASSQGPGAAYNEQFF.

This clonotype came up many times. The chain uses TRBV27 and TRBJ2-3; TRBD1 agrees at 12 bases. CDR1 is MNHEY and CDR2 is SMNVEV in the germline V gene (reference sequence). Losses at the gene ends were 6 bases for V and 6 bases for J; bases not matched to a gene: 10. The CDR3 spans 16 residues. The CDR3 region has the DNA TGTGCCAGCAGCTCCTGGGGACAGGGGGCGCGGGATACGCAGTATTTT. Protein: CASSSWGQGARDTQYF.

This clonotype has more than one count but fewer than ten. The chain carries TRBV29-1 and TRBJ2-3; no reliable D call. Germline V gene data show CDR1 as SQVTM and CDR2 as ANQGSEA. The CDR3 consists of 12 residues. Trimming stripped 8 bases from V and 0 bases from J, with 9 bases between. The CDR3 DNA reads TGCAGCACCGATAAGAGCACAGATACGCAGTATTTT. As protein: CSTDKSTDTQYF.

This chain uses TRBV12-5 with TRBJ2-5, with D maybe TRBD2 (6 bases). The V gene's germline CDR1 is LGHNT and CDR2 FRNRAP. This CDR3 has 15 residues. V gave up 0 bases and J gave up 0 bases, with 8 bases separating them. CDR3 amino acids: CASGLVGGYQETQYF. The DNA for the CDR3 is TGTGCTAGTGGTTTGGTCGGAGGGTACCAAGAGACCCAGTACTTC.

This clonotype appeared a few times. The J gene is TRBJ2-3, the V gene TRBV27; unclear D gene. V was trimmed by 8 bases and J by 1 base, leaving 13 bases between them. CDR3 length: 14 amino acids. Germline assignment: CDR1 MNHEY and CDR2 SMNVEV (reference sequence). Written as DNA, the CDR3 is TGTGCCAGCTCGACTGAGCGCGGCACAGATACGCAGTATTTT. This translates into CASSTERGTDTQYF.

Here the CDR3 reads CATSDLGSASGTETQYF. The CDR3 nucleotides read TGTGCCACCAGTGATTTGGGATCGGCTAGCGGGACAGAGACCCAGTACTTC. The chain recombines TRBV24-1 with TRBJ2-5; 9 bases align to TRBD2. V lost 0 bases and J lost 4; bases outside the gene matches: 8. Germline loops: CDR1 KGHDR, CDR2 SFDVKD. CDR3 length: 17 amino acids.

This clonotype was observed at least ten times. The chain carries TRBV3-1 and TRBJ2-4, with 10 bases fitting TRBD2. This CDR3 is 15 amino acids long. Germline CDR1 reads LGHDT; CDR2 reads YNNKEL (reference sequence). V was clipped by 4 bases and J by 4 bases; unmatched bases: 4. The CDR3 spells CASSLSGRDKNIQYF. The CDR3 coding sequence is TGTGCCAGCAGCCTAAGCGGGAGGGATAAAAACATTCAGTACTTC.

The table lists this clonotype with many counts. This chain joins TRBV20-1 and TRBJ2-7; D is unclear. The CDR3 covers 12 residues. Germline-derived CDR1 and CDR2 are DFQATT and SNEGSKA (reference sequence). V dropped 1 base and J dropped 6 bases, with 10 bases sitting between them. For the CDR3, the DNA is TGCAGTGCTAGAGCCCCACTCCGCGAGCAGTACTTC. Residues: CSARAPLREQYF.

The CDR3 bases are TGTGCCAGCGGGATGAAAGCGGGAGGGGATCCGGGGGAGCAGTTCTTC. Amino acids: CASGMKAGGDPGEQFF. The chain recombines TRBV6-1 with TRBJ2-1, with 10 bases matching TRBD2. With 8 bases clipped from V and 10 bases from J, the junction kept 17 bases outside the gene matches. The CDR3 loop spans 16 amino acids. Germline lookup yields CDR1 MNHNS and CDR2 SASEGT.

This clonotype appeared many times. The chain carries TRBV28 and TRBJ2-1; TRBD1 matches at 7 bases. Germline CDR1 and CDR2: MDHEN and SYDVKM. V was pared by 6 bases and J by 5 bases, with 10 bases of the junction left unmatched. The CDR3 contains 15 residues. The CDR3 DNA follows: TGTGCCAGCAGGGTCGACAGGGAAGTAAACAATGAGCAGTTCTTC. It specifies CASRVDREVNNEQFF.

The sample holds many counts of this clonotype. This chain links TRBV3-1 with TRBJ2-2; D gene ambiguous. Looked up from germline, CDR1 is LGHDT and CDR2 is YNNKEL (reference sequence). The CDR3 loop spans 16 amino acids. V was shortened by 4 bases and J by 4 bases, with 16 bases between the two germline ends. CDR3 in amino acids: CASSPKDVLSTGELFF. The CDR3 DNA is TGTGCCAGCAGCCCAAAGGACGTACTTAGCACCGGGGAGCTGTTTTTT. The complete variable domain, with remaining parts taken from reference TRBV3-1 and TRBJ2-2, reads DTAVSQTPKYLVTQMGNDKSIKCEQNLGHDTMYWYKQDSKKFLKIMFSYNNKELIINETVPNRFSPKSPDKAHLNLHINSLELGDSAVYFCASSPKDVLSTGELFFGEGSRLTVL.

This clonotype has at least ten counts. The chain links TRBV28 to TRBJ1-5; 7 bases are a match to TRBD1. This CDR3 has 14 residues. Germline lookup yields CDR1 MDHEN and CDR2 SYDVKM. Losses at the gene ends were 3 bases for V and 4 bases for J; bases not matched to a gene: 3. As DNA, the CDR3 is TGTGCCAGCAGTTTTGACAGGGAAAATCAGCCCCAGCATTTT. Translation: CASSFDRENQPQHF.

This clonotype was counted ten times or more. The chain uses TRBV12-3 or TRBV12-4 and TRBJ2-3, with D uncertain. V was pared by 6 bases and J by 4 bases, with 14 bases between. The CDR3 is made up of 14 amino acids. This CDR3 reads CASRNTLEPDTQYF. CDR3 bases: TGTGCCAGCAGAAATACCTTAGAACCAGATACGCAGTATTTT.

In its sample, this clonotype was seen many times. The rearrangement links TRBV3-1 to TRBJ2-1; D unresolved. This CDR3 comprises 14 residues. Trimming removed 4 bases at V and 0 bases at J, with 7 bases between. The germline V gene has CDR1 LGHDT and CDR2 YNNKEL (reference sequence). The DNA of the CDR3 is TGTGCCAGCAGCCCCCTCGGCTCCTACAATGAGCAGTTCTTC. Its translation: CASSPLGSYNEQFF.

This clonotype was detected only once. The chain links TRBV20-1 to TRBJ1-5, with 7 positions matching TRBD1. Unmatched junction bases numbered 9, after V lost 2 bases and J lost 5 bases. Germline values: CDR1 DFQATT, CDR2 SNEGSKA (reference sequence). The CDR3 loop spans 15 amino acids. The CDR3 spells CSARKTGMEDQPQHF. DNA of the CDR3: TGCAGTGCTAGAAAGACAGGGATGGAAGATCAGCCCCAGCATTTT.

This clonotype has ten or more counts. The V and J genes are TRBV12-3 or TRBV12-4 and TRBJ2-3; the match to TRBD2 covers 9 bases. The CDR3 has 15 amino acids. V lost 5 bases to trimming and J lost 4 bases; unmatched junction nucleotides: 7. CDR3 in amino acids: CASSPGTSRADTQYF. CDR3 bases: TGTGCCAGCAGTCCCGGGACTAGCAGGGCAGATACGCAGTATTTT.

This clonotype was seen repeatedly, ten times or more. The rearrangement uses TRBV10-3 and TRBJ2-7; possibly TRBD1 for D (5 bases). CDR3 length: 17 residues. Trimming shortened V by 2 bases and J by 2 bases, and 19 bases separated the two germline ends. CDR1 is ENHRY, CDR2 SYGVKD, per germline. CDR3 DNA sequence: TGTGCCATCAGTGAGGGGGCTGGATACGCGGCTCCCTACGAGCAGTACTTC. Its translation is CAISEGAGYAAPYEQYF.